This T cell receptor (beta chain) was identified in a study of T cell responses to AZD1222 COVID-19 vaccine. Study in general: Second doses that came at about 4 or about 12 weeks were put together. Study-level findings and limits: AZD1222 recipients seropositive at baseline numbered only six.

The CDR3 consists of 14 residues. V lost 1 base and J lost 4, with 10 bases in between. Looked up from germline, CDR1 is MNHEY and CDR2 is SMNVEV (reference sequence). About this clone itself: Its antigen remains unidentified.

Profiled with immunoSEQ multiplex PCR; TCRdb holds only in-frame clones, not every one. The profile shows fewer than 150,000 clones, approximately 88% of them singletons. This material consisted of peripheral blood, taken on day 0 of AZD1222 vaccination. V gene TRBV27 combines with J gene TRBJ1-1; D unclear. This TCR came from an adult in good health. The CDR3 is CASSLLGQSTEAFF. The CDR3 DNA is TGTGCCAGCAGTTTATTGGGCCAGTCCACTGAAGCTTTCTTT.